This T cell receptor beta chain was sequenced in a study of cytomegalovirus exposure and HLA in healthy donors. Study observations and caveats: Presence/absence analyses assumed roughly uniform sequencing depth across donors, which may not hold.

Primers included in the PCR were 60 Vbeta and 13 Jbeta primers. Assay: immunoSEQ multiplex PCR; the TCRdb copy retains only in-frame clones and omits some. Of about 170,000 clones listed, approximately 81% are singletons. The germline V gene encodes CDR1 SGHTA and CDR2 FQGTGA. Unmatched junction bases numbered 24, after V lost 1 base and J lost 1 base. The CDR3 is 22 amino acids. Concerning this clone: Its antigen is still unknown.

Unrecorded immune exposure was likely among donors, who were nominally healthy when sampled. The chain carries TRBV7-3 and TRBJ2-7; 8 bases are shared with TRBD2. This clonotype originated in a male donor in good health and CMV-seronegative. Sequencing input: PBMCs. For the CDR3, the DNA is TGTGCCAGCAGCTTAAGAGGGAAACAGGAACCGGGACTAGACCGTCTGTCCTACGAGCAGTACTTC. Protein sequence: CASSLRGKQEPGLDRLSYEQYF.